Following are 23 T cell receptor beta chains from one sample sequenced in a study of blood T cells in healthy people across ages. The second PCR ran roughly 6 to 12 cycles with a sample-barcoded 5' primer and J-beta primers. TCRdb called the 5' RACE reads again in MiXCR, with one record for every CDR3 protein. Among fewer than 700,000 distinct CDR3 sequences listed, under 55% were seen once. The sequencing sample was made of blood. These receptors all come from an elderly man in good health.

The chain uses TRBV7-2 and TRBJ2-7; 13 nucleotides agree with TRBD2. This CDR3 contains 18 residues. With V trimmed by 5 bases and J by 3 bases, 13 bases remained unmatched. CDR1 and CDR2 from the germline V gene are SGHTA and FQGNSA. This CDR3 is CASSPITSGRALVYEQYF. CDR3 in DNA: TGTGCCAGCAGCCCCATCACTAGCGGGAGGGCCCTCGTCTACGAGCAGTACTTC. Supplemented by reference TRBV7-2 and TRBJ2-7, the full variable domain reads GAGVSQSPSNKVTEKGKDVELRCDPISGHTALYWYRQSLGQGLEFLIYFQGNSAPDKSGLPSDRFSAERTGGSVSTLTIQRTQQEDSAVYLCASSPITSGRALVYEQYFGPGTRLTVT.

The chain couples TRBV5-1 to TRBJ2-2; no clear D. The CDR3 is 13 residues long. Germline lookup yields CDR1 SGHRS and CDR2 YFSETQ. V lost 5 bases and J 2 bases, leaving 7 bases between the germline ends. The CDR3 loop reads CASRMVNTGELFF. The CDR3 DNA reads as TGCGCCAGCAGAATGGTAAACACCGGGGAGCTGTTTTTT.

This clonotype was seen a few times. V and J are TRBV5-6 and TRBJ2-7, with D perhaps TRBD1 or TRBD2 (5 bases each). The germline V gene encodes CDR1 SGHDT and CDR2 YYEEEE. The V gene lost 5 bases and the J gene lost 6 bases, with 18 bases spanning the gap. The CDR3 sequence is 14 residues long. In DNA, the CDR3 is TGTGCCAGCAGTAAGGTTCCCGGGGCCGCCGAGCAGTACTTC. This codes for CASSKVPGAAEQYF.

This chain links TRBV7-2 with TRBJ2-1; 10 bases agree with TRBD2. CDR1 is SGHTA, CDR2 FQGNSA, per germline. V lost 1 base and J lost 13; bases outside the gene matches: 10. There are 15 residues in the CDR3. CDR3 coding DNA: TGTGCCAGCAGCTTAGGACTAGCGGGCCCCGGGACCCAGTTCTTC. It is translated as CASSLGLAGPGTQFF.

This rearrangement joins TRBV20-1 to TRBJ2-3; TRBD2 aligns across 12 bases. The V gene end was trimmed by 6 bases and the J gene end by 3 bases; junction bases not matched to a gene: 10. The germline V gene has CDR1 DFQATT and CDR2 SNEGSKA (reference sequence). This CDR3 is built from 16 residues. CDR3 in amino acids: CSALGASGRGTDTQYF. The CDR3 DNA reads TGCAGTGCCCTCGGGGCTAGCGGGAGGGGGACAGATACGCAGTATTTT.

V gene TRBV4-1 combines with J gene TRBJ1-5; D remains unclear. The CDR3 extends over 13 amino acids. V was shortened by 2 bases and J by 5 bases, with 7 bases between the two germline ends. Germline V gene lookup returns CDR1 MGHRA and CDR2 YSYEKL. CDR3 sequence reads: CASSQSRYQPQHF. The DNA of the CDR3 is TGCGCCAGCAGCCAATCAAGGTATCAGCCCCAGCATTTT.

This clonotype appeared a few times. A much larger clone lies one base from this, so it may be a read error. The J gene is TRBJ1-2, the V gene TRBV6-5, with a weak D call TRBD1 (5 bases). The CDR3 covers 15 residues. Germline-derived CDR1 and CDR2 are MNHEY and SVGAGI. The DNA for the CDR3 is TGTGCCTGCAGTTTGGCCCAGGGAGTGTTCTATGGCTACACCTTC. Its protein is CACSLAQGVFYGYTF.

This clonotype has only a few counts. This chain connects TRBV29-1 to TRBJ2-1, with D tentatively TRBD2 (6 bases). The CDR3 consists of 12 residues. The germline V gene has CDR1 SQVTM and CDR2 ANQGSEA. Deletions cut 7 bases from V and 6 bases from J, with 13 bases between. The chain's CDR3 is CSASKEGNEQFF. The CDR3 nucleotides read TGCAGCGCCAGCAAGGAGGGCAATGAGCAGTTCTTC.

The table lists this clonotype with a few counts. The chain has TRBV4-3 and TRBJ2-7, with 10 bases fitting TRBD2. Germline V gene lookup returns CDR1 LGHNA and CDR2 YSLEER. The CDR3 is made up of 18 amino acids. The J segment lost 5 bases and the V segment lost 0 bases, leaving 13 bases of the junction unmatched. This chain's CDR3 is CASSQDQASGSSLHEQYF. CDR3 nucleotide sequence: TGCGCCAGCAGCCAAGATCAGGCTAGCGGGAGTAGTCTCCACGAGCAGTACTTC.

V is TRBV9 and J is TRBJ2-1, with 11 bases that match TRBD1. Germline loops: CDR1 SGDLS, CDR2 YYNGEE. The ends lost 6 bases at V and 4 bases at J; junction bases unmatched: 6. This CDR3 comprises 15 residues. The CDR3 DNA follows: TGTGCCAGCACCCTTGGGACAGGGGGTTACAATGAGCAGTTCTTC. Translated: CASTLGTGGYNEQFF. The variable domain in full, completed from reference TRBV9 and TRBJ2-1, reads DSGVTQTPKHLITATGQRVTLRCSPRSGDLSVYWYQQSLDQGLQFLIQYYNGEERAKGNILERFSAQQFPDLHSELNLSSLELGDSALYFCASTLGTGGYNEQFFGPGTRLTVL.

The chain joins TRBV7-8 to TRBJ2-3; possibly TRBD2 for D (5 bases). The V gene lost 5 bases and the J gene lost 2 bases, with 11 bases spanning the gap. Germline loops: CDR1 SGHVS, CDR2 FQNEAQ. The CDR3 has 14 residues. In DNA form, the CDR3 reads TGTGCCAGCAGCCCGGGAAGTGACACAGATACGCAGTATTTT. It yields the protein CASSPGSDTDTQYF.

The chain is built from TRBV18 and TRBJ2-4; 8 positions agree with TRBD1. The J call may be incorrect, as the DNA end agrees better with TRBJ2-7. The V gene's germline CDR1 is KGHSH and CDR2 LQKENI. CDR3 length: 15 amino acids. DNA for the CDR3: TGTGCCAGCTCACCACCTTACCCACAGGGGGACGAGCAGTACTTC. This codes for CASSPPYPQGDEQYF.

The CDR3, as DNA: TGTGCCAGCAGTTTAAGTGGCAAGAGCACAGATACGCAGTATTTT. Its protein product is CASSLSGKSTDTQYF. The rearrangement links TRBV12-3 or TRBV12-4 to TRBJ2-3; D call uncertain. The CDR3 has 15 amino acids. V gave up 2 bases and J gave up 0 bases, with 9 bases separating them.

This clonotype was seen a handful of times. The V and J genes are TRBV9 and TRBJ2-5; perhaps TRBD1 as D (6 bases). This CDR3 region has 16 residues. CDR1 and CDR2 (germline): SGDLS, YYNGEE. The V end was cut by 0 bases, the J end by 0 bases, with 12 bases between. In nucleotides, the CDR3 is TGTGCCAGCAGCGTAGCTGGACAGAGGAACCAAGAGACCCAGTACTTC. Protein sequence: CASSVAGQRNQETQYF. Drawing the rest from reference TRBV9 and TRBJ2-5, the complete variable domain is DSGVTQTPKHLITATGQRVTLRCSPRSGDLSVYWYQQSLDQGLQFLIQYYNGEERAKGNILERFSAQQFPDLHSELNLSSLELGDSALYFCASSVAGQRNQETQYFGPGTRLLVL.

V and J are TRBV20-1 and TRBJ2-5; perhaps TRBD1 as D (6 bases). This CDR3 spans 14 amino acids. V lost 6 bases and J lost 5, with 19 bases in between. Germline lookup yields CDR1 DFQATT and CDR2 SNEGSKA (reference sequence). CDR3 in amino acids: CSAVDSGSGETQYF. CDR3 sequence (DNA): TGCAGTGCAGTGGACAGTGGGTCCGGTGAGACCCAGTACTTC.

This clonotype was counted only a few times. This chain uses TRBV20-1 with TRBJ2-7, with TRBD2 matching 10 bases. J gave up 2 bases and V 6 bases, and 10 bases lay outside the gene matches. CDR1 DFQATT and CDR2 SNEGSKA come from the germline V gene (reference sequence). This CDR3 contains 15 residues. Written as DNA, the CDR3 is TGCAGTGCAGAGAGAGGCCTAGCGGGGGCCTACGAGCAGTACTTC. It is translated as CSAERGLAGAYEQYF.

The chain joins TRBV29-1 to TRBJ2-7, with D unclear. V was trimmed by 3 bases and J by 7 bases, leaving 16 bases between them. CDR1 SQVTM and CDR2 ANQGSEA come from the germline V gene. This CDR3 region has 13 residues. DNA of the CDR3: TGCAGCGTTGACGAGGCGTCCTACAATGAGCAGTACTTC. It translates to CSVDEASYNEQYF.

This clonotype showed up just once. This chain uses TRBV27 with TRBJ2-3; possibly TRBD1 for D (5 bases). There are 14 residues in the CDR3. Germline loops: CDR1 MNHEY, CDR2 SMNVEV (reference sequence). The ends were cut back, 10 bases at V and 2 bases at J, with 16 bases in the middle. This CDR3 is CATRTTYNTDTQYF. In DNA form, the CDR3 reads TGTGCCACCCGGACAACATATAACACAGATACGCAGTATTTT.

Remarks on this clonotype: Being one base from a much bigger clone, this may be a read error. In DNA form, the CDR3 reads TGTGCCAGTGGGGTCATCAGGGGCGCGGGAGAGACCCAGTACTTC. This sequence encodes CASGVIRGAGETQYF. The chain joins TRBV6-6 to TRBJ2-5; D possibly corresponds to TRBD1 (6 bases). The CDR3 is 15 residues long. Germline V gene sequence: CDR1 MNHNY, CDR2 SVGAGI (reference sequence). V lost 9 bases and J lost 4, with 21 bases in between.

This clonotype was counted between two and nine times. The J gene is TRBJ2-5, the V gene TRBV5-1; TRBD2 might be the D (6 bases). Germline-derived CDR1 and CDR2 are SGHRS and YFSETQ. The CDR3 extends over 13 amino acids. V lost 4 bases to trimming and J lost 7 bases, with 14 bases between them. The CDR3 here is CASSRVEGLTQYF. The CDR3, as DNA: TGCGCCAGCAGCCGGGTGGAGGGACTGACCCAGTACTTC.

This clonotype was recorded once. The chain recombines TRBV2 with TRBJ2-4; 7 bases line up with TRBD2. TRBJ2-7 matches the DNA end more closely, so the J call is doubtful. Per the germline V gene, CDR1 is SNHLY and CDR2 is FYNNEI. This CDR3 spans 15 amino acids. The CDR3 sequence: CASRKEAGELCEQYF. The CDR3 nucleotides read TGTGCCAGCAGGAAGGAGGCGGGAGAGCTGTGCGAGCAGTACTTC.

This clonotype was counted only a few times. V gene TRBV4-1 combines with J gene TRBJ2-1, with D unresolved. This CDR3 is built from 19 residues. Germline V CDR1 and CDR2: MGHRA, YSYEKL. Trimming left V 2 bases short and J 1 base short, with 21 bases between. Written as DNA, the CDR3 is TGCGCCAGCAGCCAAATCCTCGACTCGTTTGGGCCGTCCTACAATGAGCAGTTCTTC. The encoded protein is CASSQILDSFGPSYNEQFF.

The chain joins TRBV20-1 to TRBJ2-7; TRBD1 aligns across 8 bases. Germline CDR1 is DFQATT and CDR2 is SNEGSKA (reference sequence). The CDR3 totals 14 residues. V dropped 6 bases and J dropped 0; count of bases not matched to a gene: 7. CDR3 DNA sequence: TGCAGTGCCGTCGACAGGGGAGCCTCCTACGAGCAGTACTTC. Translating it yields CSAVDRGASYEQYF.